Shown below are 22 T cell receptor beta chains from a single sample sequenced in a study of T cells in Graves' hyperthyroidism and ophthalmopathy. RNA transcripts were the template for amplifying TCR beta CDR3 regions. An initial round of RT-PCR targeting the TCR CDR3 relied on the HTBI primer set. TCRdb re-called the multiplex PCR reads through MiXCR, storing one row per CDR3 protein. The sample has some 370,000 distinct CDR3 sequences, about 14% seen once. The sequenced material came from blood. Receptors originate from a man aged 45 to 65 with Graves' ophthalmopathy.

This clonotype has a count of ten or more. The chain couples TRBV5-1 to TRBJ1-1, with 9 bases lining up with TRBD1. The junction had 13 bases not matched to a gene; V was cut back by 4 bases and J by 9 bases. Germline V lookup: CDR1 SGHRS, CDR2 YFSETQ. The CDR3 has 15 amino acids. The CDR3 region has the DNA TGCGCCAGCAGCCGGGGATACAGGGGGCGGGTCAAAGCTTTCTTT. Residues: CASSRGYRGRVKAFF.

This clonotype was recorded a few times. The chain employs TRBV20-1 and TRBJ2-1; 10 bases are a match to TRBD2. The trim removed 8 bases at V and 11 bases at J, leaving 18 bases unmatched. Germline V gives CDR1 DFQATT, CDR2 SNEGSKA (reference sequence). The CDR3 loop spans 15 amino acids. The CDR3 region has the DNA TGCAGTCTCAATAAGGGGGCTAGCGGGAGTAATCAGCAGTTCTTC. Amino acids: CSLNKGASGSNQQFF.

This clonotype was picked up many times. The chain uses TRBV18 and TRBJ2-1, with TRBD2 matching over 12 bases. The V segment lost 0 bases and the J segment 4 bases; nucleotides outside the gene matches: 10. From germline, CDR1 is KGHSH and CDR2 LQKENI. This CDR3 spans 19 amino acids. The CDR3 nucleotides are TGTGCCAGCTCACCACCTTTAGCGACTAGCGGGAGTATTTACAATGAGCAGTTCTTC. Residues: CASSPPLATSGSIYNEQFF.

This clonotype appeared many times. This rearrangement joins TRBV6-1 to TRBJ1-2; TRBD1 is a possible D gene (6 bases). Germline V gene sequence: CDR1 MNHNS, CDR2 SASEGT. The CDR3 runs 17 residues. Between the trimmed V and J ends, which lost 5 bases and 4 bases, there was a span of 23 bases. DNA for the CDR3: TGTGCCAGCAGTTATATCGGGGCACAGGGAAGCGGCTATGGCTACACCTTC. Its translation: CASSYIGAQGSGYGYTF.

There are many counts of this clonotype. The V gene is TRBV20-1, the J gene TRBJ1-2, with D unclear. The CDR3 length is 14 residues. The V end lost 0 bases, the J end lost 7 bases, and 15 bases lay between the germline ends. Germline CDR1 reads DFQATT; CDR2 reads SNEGSKA (reference sequence). CDR3: CSARDLEDRPGYTF. The CDR3 nucleotides are TGCAGTGCTAGAGATCTCGAAGATCGTCCTGGCTACACCTTC.

This clonotype came up many times. The chain is built from TRBV20-1 and TRBJ2-1, with D possibly TRBD2 on 6 matching bases. The CDR3 has 13 residues. CDR1 DFQATT and CDR2 SNEGSKA come from the germline V gene (reference sequence). V lost 5 bases, J lost 1 base, and 9 bases lay in between. Written as DNA, the CDR3 is TGCAGTGCTGCGACTAGGTCCTACAATGAGCAGTTCTTC. Its protein product is CSAATRSYNEQFF.

This clonotype has only a few counts. This rearrangement joins TRBV10-3 to TRBJ2-5; TRBD1 aligns across 8 bases. Unmatched junction bases numbered 4, after V lost 6 bases and J lost 4 bases. The CDR3 sequence is 13 residues long. Germline loops: CDR1 ENHRY, CDR2 SYGVKD. The DNA for the CDR3 is TGTGCCATCAGAACAGGGGGTTCAGAGACCCAGTACTTC. This encodes CAIRTGGSETQYF.

The chain carries TRBV5-4 and TRBJ1-1; 9 bases fit TRBD1. The CDR3 is 16 residues long. Germline CDR1 reads SGHNT; CDR2 reads YYREEE (reference sequence). The J segment lost 4 bases and the V segment lost 3 bases, leaving 10 bases of the junction unmatched. The CDR3 DNA reads as TGTGCCAGCAGCTCGGGACAGGGACGGCAAGGCACTGAAGCTTTCTTT. It is translated as CASSSGQGRQGTEAFF.

This clonotype was observed at least ten times. This chain links TRBV30 with TRBJ2-3, with 10 bases aligning to TRBD2. This CDR3 region has 14 residues. The V segment lost 5 bases and the J segment 4 bases; nucleotides outside the gene matches: 6. CDR1 and CDR2 from the germline V gene are GTSNPN and SVGIG (reference sequence). Here the CDR3 DNA reads TGTGCCTGGCAGCTAGCGGGAGTGGCAGATACGCAGTATTTT. This gives the protein CAWQLAGVADTQYF.

A single count supports this clonotype. The chain has TRBV19 and TRBJ2-1, with a possible D match to TRBD1 (6 bases). Trimming removed 1 base at V and 13 bases at J, with 11 bases between. Germline CDR1 is LNHDA and CDR2 is SQIVND (reference sequence). This CDR3 comprises 12 residues. The CDR3 DNA is TGTGCCAGTAGTATAGGCGGACAGCACCAGTTCTTC. Amino acids: CASSIGGQHQFF.

This clonotype showed up many times. J is TRBJ1-2 and V is TRBV3-1, with D unresolved. Germline loops: CDR1 LGHDT, CDR2 YNNKEL (reference sequence). The CDR3 has 13 residues. V lost 3 bases to trimming and J lost 3 bases, with 8 bases between them. The CDR3 DNA sequence: TGTGCCAGCAGCCAGGCAGGAGACTATGGCTACACCTTC. The encoded protein is CASSQAGDYGYTF.

This clonotype was seen at least ten times. V gene TRBV12-3 or TRBV12-4 combines with J gene TRBJ1-1; D is unresolved. The CDR3 totals 14 residues. V lost 5 bases and J 0 bases, leaving 10 bases between the germline ends. In DNA form, the CDR3 reads TGTGCCAGCAGTCCGGAGACGGTGAACACTGAAGCTTTCTTT. Protein sequence: CASSPETVNTEAFF.

Only a few counts were recorded for this clonotype. This rearrangement joins TRBV19 to TRBJ1-1; D is undetermined. The germline V gene encodes CDR1 LNHDA and CDR2 SQIVND (reference sequence). V dropped 9 bases and J dropped 3 bases, with 14 bases sitting between them. There are 13 residues in the CDR3. CDR3 amino acids: CASWGLRYTEAFF. The CDR3 coding sequence is TGTGCCAGCTGGGGTCTGAGGTACACTGAAGCTTTCTTT. The whole variable domain, filled in from reference TRBV19 and TRBJ1-1, reads DGGITQSPKYLFRKEGQNVTLSCEQNLNHDAMYWYRQDPGQGLRLIYYSQIVNDFQKGDIAEGYSVSREKKESFPLTVTSAQKNPTAFYLCASWGLRYTEAFFGQGTRLTVV.

The sample holds many counts of this clonotype. The chain combines TRBV13 with TRBJ2-7; TRBD2 agrees at 7 bases. Looked up from germline, CDR1 is PRHDT and CDR2 is FYEKMQ (reference sequence). The length of the CDR3 is 16 residues. V was pared by 7 bases and J by 0 bases, with 12 bases of the junction left unmatched. DNA for the CDR3: TGTGCCAGCACCCAAATCATAGGACTAGACTCCTACGAGCAGTACTTC. Its translation: CASTQIIGLDSYEQYF.

This clonotype appeared many times. This sequence joins TRBV12-3 or TRBV12-4 and TRBJ2-2; no clear D gene. V shed 7 bases and J shed 5 bases, with 8 bases lying between them. The CDR3 runs 12 residues. CDR3 loop: CASITGTGELFF. The CDR3 DNA reads as TGTGCCAGCATCACGGGTACCGGGGAGCTGTTTTTT.

There are many counts of this clonotype. The CDR3 DNA sequence: TGTGCCAGCAGTGGTCGGCTAGCGGGAGTCTCCGGGGAGCTGTTTTTT. This codes for CASSGRLAGVSGELFF. The chain uses TRBV2 and TRBJ2-2; 10 bases are a match to TRBD2. This CDR3 region has 16 residues. Trimming cost V 4 bases and J 6 bases; bases outside gene matches: 8. The germline V gene has CDR1 SNHLY and CDR2 FYNNEI.

This clonotype was found many times. The rearrangement uses TRBV2 and TRBJ2-1, with TRBD2 matching 7 bases. The CDR3 runs to 12 residues. Germline V lookup: CDR1 SNHLY, CDR2 FYNNEI. DNA of the CDR3: TGTGCGAGCCGGAATAGCGGGCCTGAGCAGTTCTTC. As protein: CASRNSGPEQFF.

This clonotype was detected many times. DNA for the CDR3: TGCGCCAGCAGCTTGAGCGGGAGAGCAGATACGCAGTATTTT. Its protein is CASSLSGRADTQYF. The V call is TRBV5-1, the J call TRBJ2-3; TRBD2 matches at 8 bases. This CDR3 region has 14 residues. J lost 4 bases, V lost 1 base, and 2 bases had no gene match. CDR1 is SGHRS and CDR2 is YFSETQ in the germline V gene.

This chain links TRBV20-1 with TRBJ2-3, with 13 bases that match TRBD2. J lost 1 base, V lost 5 bases, and 3 bases had no gene match. The CDR3 covers 15 residues. CDR1 is DFQATT, CDR2 SNEGSKA, per germline (reference sequence). The CDR3 sequence: CSAGGLAGGTDTQYF. The CDR3 nucleotides are TGCAGTGCTGGCGGACTAGCGGGAGGCACAGATACGCAGTATTTT.

This chain uses TRBV10-3 with TRBJ2-5; 11 positions agree with TRBD2. V shed 5 bases, J shed 2 bases, and the junction held 7 bases outside the gene matches. The CDR3 extends over 16 amino acids. Germline-derived CDR1 and CDR2 are ENHRY and SYGVKD. The CDR3 DNA reads as TGTGCCATCAGTACTAGCGGGAGTAATCGTCAAGAGACCCAGTACTTC. It specifies CAISTSGSNRQETQYF.

This clonotype was counted many times. The chain uses TRBV29-1 and TRBJ2-7; D not resolved. CDR3 length: 14 residues. CDR1 and CDR2 (germline): SQVTM, ANQGSEA. V was trimmed by 2 bases and J by 0 bases, leaving 11 bases between them. The CDR3 DNA follows: TGCAGCGTTGAATTGGGTGAGAACTCCTACGAGCAGTACTTC. Its translation is CSVELGENSYEQYF.

This clonotype was detected many times. The genes are TRBV6-6 and TRBJ2-7, with 10 bases fitting TRBD1. This CDR3 region has 18 residues. Trimming removed 2 bases from V and 5 bases from J; junction bases left unmatched: 15. Germline values: CDR1 MNHNY, CDR2 SVGAGI (reference sequence). The CDR3, as DNA: TGTGCCAGCAGTTACGGGGTTTTAGGGACAGGGGCTTCCCACGAGCAGTACTTC. Translation gives CASSYGVLGTGASHEQYF.